Sequencing of this T cell receptor (beta chain) was carried out in a study of a mutant IDH1 vaccine in newly diagnosed glioma. Only in-frame clones appear in the TCRdb table, and some are missing; sequencing was by immunoSEQ multiplex PCR. The sample consists of roughly 60,000 clones, approximately 80% of them appearing once. Worth noting for this clone: What it binds is not known.

Time point noted: week 11, during vaccination. It was 300 ug of mutant IDH1 20-mer peptide that made up each vaccine dose, given with topical imiquimod. The germline V and J ends were trimmed by 2 bases and 1 base, with 6 bases remaining between them. CDR1 and CDR2 from the germline V gene are MNHEY and SMNVEV (reference sequence). This CDR3 is built from 14 residues. The chain employs TRBV27 and TRBJ2-1, with no clear D. Specimen: PBMCs, collected from a glioma patient whose treatment included an IDH1 peptide vaccine. This clonotype originated in a man aged 25-45 years with glioma. CDR3 DNA: TGTGCCAGCAGTTTAAGGGCATCCTACAATGAGCAGTTCTTC. This gives the protein CASSLRASYNEQFF.